This TCR beta chain was sequenced during a study of tumor-infiltrating lymphocytes in primary liver carcinoma. A constant-region primer primed TCR beta cDNA synthesis from 400 to 550 ng of total RNA. A slightly modified ARM-PCR protocol with three nested multiplex PCR rounds produced these TCR beta libraries. Investigators reported that the first two PCR rounds, at about 11 cycles each, used TRBV1-TRBV30 forward primers with a C-beta reverse primer. TCRdb passed the multiplex PCR reads through MiXCR, listing each CDR3 protein once. The table lists 110,000 or so distinct CDR3 sequences, around 83% of them singletons. The CDR3 totals 17 residues. Taking 20-30 mg of unsorted bulk tissue, the authors co-extracted RNA and DNA.

Material for sequencing was liver tumor tissue from sampling region 3. Noted subset: tumor region T3, left-lateral pole. This receptor was obtained from a man between 35 and 55 years old with primary liver carcinoma and hepatitis B virus infection. The chain links TRBV21-1 to TRBJ2-7; the DNA was not used to check the table's D call, TRBD1. TRBV21-1 is assigned pseudogene status. Written as DNA, the CDR3 is TGTGTCAGCAGCCGGACTCCCTCGGGGACAGTGGCGCGCGAGCATTACTTC. It translates to CVSSRTPSGTVAREHYF.